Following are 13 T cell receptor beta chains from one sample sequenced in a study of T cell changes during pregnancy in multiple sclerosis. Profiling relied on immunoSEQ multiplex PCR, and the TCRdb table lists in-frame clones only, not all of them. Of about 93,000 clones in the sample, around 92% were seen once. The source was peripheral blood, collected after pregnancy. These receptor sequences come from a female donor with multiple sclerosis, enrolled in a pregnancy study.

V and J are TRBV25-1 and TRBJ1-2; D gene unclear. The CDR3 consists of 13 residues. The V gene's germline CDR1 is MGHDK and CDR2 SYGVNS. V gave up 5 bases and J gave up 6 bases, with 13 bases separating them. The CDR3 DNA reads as TGTGCCAGCAGTCCAACCTGGCCCCATGGCTACACCTTC. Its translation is CASSPTWPHGYTF.

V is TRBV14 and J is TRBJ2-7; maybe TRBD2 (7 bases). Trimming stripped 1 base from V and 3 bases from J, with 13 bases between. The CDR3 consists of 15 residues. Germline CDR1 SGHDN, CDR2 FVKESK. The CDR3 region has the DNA TGTGCCAGCAGCCAAGCGGGAGGACAGATCTACGAGCAGTACTTC. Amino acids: CASSQAGGQIYEQYF.

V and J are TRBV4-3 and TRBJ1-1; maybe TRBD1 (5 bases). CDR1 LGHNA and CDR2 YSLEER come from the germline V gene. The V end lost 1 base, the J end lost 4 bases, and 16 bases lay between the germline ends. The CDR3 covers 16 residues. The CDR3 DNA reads TGCGCCAGCAGCCAAGGCCAGGGAAGGGGTGGCACTGAAGCTTTCTTT. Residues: CASSQGQGRGGTEAFF.

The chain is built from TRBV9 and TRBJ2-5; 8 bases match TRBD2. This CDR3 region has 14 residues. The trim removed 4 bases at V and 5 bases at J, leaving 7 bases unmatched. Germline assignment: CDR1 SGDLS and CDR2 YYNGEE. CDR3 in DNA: TGTGCCAGCAGCTTCTCTGGCGGGGGGGAGACCCAGTACTTC. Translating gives CASSFSGGGETQYF.

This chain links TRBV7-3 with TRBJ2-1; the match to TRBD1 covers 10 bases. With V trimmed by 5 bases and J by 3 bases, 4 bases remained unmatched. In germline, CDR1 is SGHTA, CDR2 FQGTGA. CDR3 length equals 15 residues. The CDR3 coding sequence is TGTGCCAGCAGCGAGGACAGGGGGAACTACAATGAGCAGTTCTTC. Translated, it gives CASSEDRGNYNEQFF.

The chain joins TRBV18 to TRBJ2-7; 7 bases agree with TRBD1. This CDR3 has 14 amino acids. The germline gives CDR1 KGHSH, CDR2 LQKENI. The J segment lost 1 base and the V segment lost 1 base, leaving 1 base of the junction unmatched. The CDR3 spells CASSPLDRSYEQYF. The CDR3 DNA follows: TGTGCCAGCTCACCACTGGACAGGTCCTACGAGCAGTACTTC.

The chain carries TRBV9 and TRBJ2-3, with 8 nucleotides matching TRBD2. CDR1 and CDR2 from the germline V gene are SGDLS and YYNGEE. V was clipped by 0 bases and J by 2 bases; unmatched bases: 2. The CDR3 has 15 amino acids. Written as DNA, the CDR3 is TGTGCCAGCAGCGTAGCGACTAGCGTCACAGATACGCAGTATTTT. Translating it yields CASSVATSVTDTQYF.

Here the CDR3 reads CASSIQGGEKLFF. The CDR3 coding sequence is TGTGCCAGTAGTATTCAGGGTGGGGAAAAACTGTTTTTT. The chain employs TRBV19 and TRBJ1-4; D is possibly TRBD1 (5 bases). V lost 3 bases, J lost 8 bases, and 10 bases lay in between. This CDR3 spans 13 amino acids. Germline lookup yields CDR1 LNHDA and CDR2 SQIVND (reference sequence).

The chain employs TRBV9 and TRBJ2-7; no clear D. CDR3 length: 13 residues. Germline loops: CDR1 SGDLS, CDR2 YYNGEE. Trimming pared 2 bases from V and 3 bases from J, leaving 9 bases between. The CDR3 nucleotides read TGTGCCAGCAGCGTGGGCCTTGGCTACGAGCAGTACTTC. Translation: CASSVGLGYEQYF. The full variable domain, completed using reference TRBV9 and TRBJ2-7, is DSGVTQTPKHLITATGQRVTLRCSPRSGDLSVYWYQQSLDQGLQFLIQYYNGEERAKGNILERFSAQQFPDLHSELNLSSLELGDSALYFCASSVGLGYEQYFGPGTRLTVT.

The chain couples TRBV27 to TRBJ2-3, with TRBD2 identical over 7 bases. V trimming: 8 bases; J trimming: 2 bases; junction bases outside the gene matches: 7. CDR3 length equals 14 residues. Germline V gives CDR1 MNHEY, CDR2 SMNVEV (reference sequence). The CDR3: CASRRDYYTDTQYF. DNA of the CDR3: TGTGCCAGCCGGAGGGACTACTACACAGATACGCAGTATTTT.

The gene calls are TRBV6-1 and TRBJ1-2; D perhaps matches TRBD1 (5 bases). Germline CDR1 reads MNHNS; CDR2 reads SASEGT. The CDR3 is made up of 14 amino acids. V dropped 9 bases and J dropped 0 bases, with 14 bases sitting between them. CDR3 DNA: TGTGCCAGTAGGACAATCCGGACTAACTATGGCTACACCTTC. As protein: CASRTIRTNYGYTF.

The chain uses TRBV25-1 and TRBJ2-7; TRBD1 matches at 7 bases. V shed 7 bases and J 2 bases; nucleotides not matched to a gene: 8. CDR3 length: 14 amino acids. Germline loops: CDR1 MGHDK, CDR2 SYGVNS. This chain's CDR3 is CASNPGTATYEQYF. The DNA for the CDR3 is TGTGCCAGCAACCCAGGGACAGCTACCTACGAGCAGTACTTC.

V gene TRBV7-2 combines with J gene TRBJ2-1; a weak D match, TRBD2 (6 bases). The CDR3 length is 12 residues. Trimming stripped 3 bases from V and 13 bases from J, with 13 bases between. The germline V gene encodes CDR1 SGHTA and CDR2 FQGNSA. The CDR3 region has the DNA TGTGCCAGCAGCTTTGACCTAGCGATACAGTTCTTC. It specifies CASSFDLAIQFF.